This TCR beta chain was observed in a study of neurological immune-mediated disorders. The method for making cDNA was 5'RACE, and it used 10-nucleotide random UMIs. TCRdb processed the 5' RACE reads anew with MiXCR; each CDR3 protein has one entry. The repertoire consists of more than 30,000 distinct CDR3 sequences, with 13% occurring once and the leading ten covering 4% to 5.5%. The time point is: technical triplicate 2. The sorted libraries were prepared using approximately 900,000 CD4+ or CD8+ T cells that had themselves been sorted. Ten or more counts support this clonotype. Germline CDR1 and CDR2: LGHDT and YNNKEL (reference sequence). The ends were cut back, 5 bases at V and 9 bases at J, with 10 bases in the middle. The CDR3 consists of 11 residues.

J is TRBJ2-5 and V is TRBV3-1; tentative D call: TRBD1 (5 bases). Input material: CD4+ T cells from blood. This TCR derives from a female donor with HTLV-1-associated myelopathy (HAM/TSP). The chain's CDR3 is CASSYQGAQYF. CDR3 nucleotide sequence: TGTGCCAGCAGCTACCAGGGTGCCCAGTACTTC.